This TCR beta chain was identified in a study of early T cells in non-severe SARS-CoV-2 infection. Study-wide background: It was bulk RNA from unsorted whole blood that was sequenced, and the chains were unpaired. Findings of the study overall: VDJdb matching skewed toward anti-spike CD8 responses, missing private and CD4 specificities.

Researchers tagged individual cDNA molecules with unique molecular identifiers. TCRdb re-called the 5' RACE reads through MiXCR, storing one row per CDR3 protein. The repertoire holds more than 65,000 distinct CDR3 sequences, with around 13% as singletons. Note on this clonotype: Its antigen remains unknown.

This receptor was taken from an adult who was a healthcare worker with PCR-confirmed SARS-CoV-2 infection or an uninfected control (not recorded which). The sample consisted of whole blood.

CDR3 sequence (DNA): TGCAGTGCTAAGACGAACTCCTACGAGCAGTACTTC. The encoded protein is CSAKTNSYEQYF. The V call is TRBV20-1, the J call TRBJ2-7; D is uncertain. The CDR3 loop spans 12 amino acids. The germline gives CDR1 DFQATT, CDR2 SNEGSKA (reference sequence). V was cut by 4 bases and J by 0 bases, with 7 bases left in between.